These 10 T cell receptor beta chains came from one sample sequenced in a study of cytotoxic CD8 clonotypes in ibrutinib-treated CLL (dated by TCRdb to the early 2020s). The library was made by the immunoSEQ multiplex PCR assay. The clones in this table, taken by TCRdb from immuneACCESS, are in-frame only. Not every clone is retained; where verified, under half of the shortfall comes from an unresolved V gene, and the cause of the rest is unknown. A total of nearly 300,000 clones appear in this sample, around 77% of them only once. The top ten hold about 5.8% of the sample. The time point tag for this specimen amounts to: progressive disease on ibrutinib. The specimen was PBMCs, collected at disease progression, from a patient treated with ibrutinib. Source of these receptors: a human donor with chronic lymphocytic leukemia.

The chain links TRBV18 to TRBJ1-3; tentative D call: TRBD1 (6 bases). Trimming took off 2 bases at V and 3 bases at J, with 14 bases between the two ends. CDR3 length: 16 amino acids. The germline V gene has CDR1 KGHSH and CDR2 LQKENI. Written as DNA, the CDR3 is TGTGCCAGCTCACCAGGGGGCGCCAGCATTGGAAACACCATATATTTT. Translation gives CASSPGGASIGNTIYF.

The V call is TRBV7-9, the J call TRBJ1-2, with no clear D. The CDR3 has 16 amino acids. V lost 1 base and J 0 bases, leaving 12 bases between the germline ends. Germline V gene data show CDR1 as SEHNR and CDR2 as FQNEAQ (reference sequence). CDR3 DNA: TGTGCCAGCAGCTTAGTGACGGCAGTGCCTAACTATGGCTACACCTTC. Encoded protein: CASSLVTAVPNYGYTF. The full variable domain, its missing parts supplied by reference TRBV7-9 and TRBJ1-2, is DTGVSQNPRHKITKRGQNVTFRCDPISEHNRLYWYRQTLGQGPEFLTYFQNEAQLEKSRLLSDRFSAERPKGSFSTLEIQRTEQGDSAMYLCASSLVTAVPNYGYTFGSGTRLTVV.

V is TRBV5-1 and J is TRBJ2-7; possible D gene TRBD2, 6 bases. The CDR3 extends over 16 amino acids. With 0 bases removed from V and 0 bases from J, the gap between germline ends came to 13 bases. Germline V gene sequence: CDR1 SGHRS, CDR2 YFSETQ. DNA for the CDR3: TGCGCCAGCAGCTTGGTGGGGACTGCAAGCTCCTACGAGCAGTACTTC. This gives the protein CASSLVGTASSYEQYF.

This chain uses TRBV6-1 with TRBJ2-7; a weak D match, TRBD2 (5 bases). This CDR3 is 17 amino acids long. V lost 0 bases to trimming and J lost 5 bases, with 20 bases between them. Germline V lookup: CDR1 MNHNS, CDR2 SASEGT. The CDR3 DNA sequence: TGTGCCAGCAGTGAAGCCCGGGTAGCGAACCTTTTGAACGAGCAGTACTTC. Its protein product is CASSEARVANLLNEQYF.

This sequence joins TRBV4-3 and TRBJ2-1; D call uncertain. Germline V gene lookup returns CDR1 LGHNA and CDR2 YSLEER. The V end was cut by 4 bases, the J end by 4 bases, with 11 bases between. CDR3 length equals 14 residues. The CDR3 sequence is CASSRLVPYNEQFF. Here the CDR3 DNA reads TGCGCCAGCAGCCGACTGGTCCCGTACAATGAGCAGTTCTTC.

The chain employs TRBV7-8 and TRBJ2-7, with TRBD2 matching over 11 bases. The CDR3 has 14 amino acids. The junction had 3 bases not matched to a gene; V was cut back by 2 bases and J by 6 bases. Germline loops: CDR1 SGHVS, CDR2 FQNEAQ. The CDR3 is CASSLLAGGFEQYF. The CDR3 nucleotides are TGTGCCAGCAGCTTACTAGCGGGGGGTTTCGAGCAGTACTTC.

V and J are TRBV15 and TRBJ2-7; TRBD1 is a possible D gene (6 bases). The CDR3 loop spans 15 amino acids. V was clipped by 0 bases and J by 6 bases, with 15 bases between them. Germline V gene data show CDR1 as LNHNV and CDR2 as YYDKDF (reference sequence). CDR3 loop: CATSRDRGVGTEQYF. Written as DNA, the CDR3 is TGTGCCACCAGCAGAGACAGGGGTGTAGGGACCGAGCAGTACTTC.

The chain carries TRBV25-1 and TRBJ1-2; 7 bases are a match to TRBD1. CDR1 and CDR2 from the germline V gene are MGHDK and SYGVNS. This CDR3 contains 15 residues. Losses at the gene ends were 3 bases for V and 0 bases for J; bases not matched to a gene: 4. The CDR3 is CASSEAGGSNYGYTF. CDR3 sequence (DNA): TGTGCCAGCAGTGAGGCAGGGGGGTCTAACTATGGCTACACCTTC.

V gene TRBV5-1 combines with J gene TRBJ2-3; D may be TRBD1 (6 bases). Trimming cost V 0 bases and J 0 bases, with 8 bases left between them. This CDR3 has 15 residues. Germline V CDR1 and CDR2: SGHRS, YFSETQ. CDR3 amino acids: CASSLGQASTDTQYF. CDR3 bases: TGCGCCAGCAGCTTGGGACAGGCTAGCACAGATACGCAGTATTTT.

For the CDR3, the DNA is TGTGCCAGCTCACCAAGCAGGGGGAGTCATGAAAAACTGTTTTTT. Protein product: CASSPSRGSHEKLFF. The chain joins TRBV18 to TRBJ1-4; TRBD1 matches at 7 bases. The CDR3 covers 15 residues. Per the germline V gene, CDR1 is KGHSH and CDR2 is LQKENI. V trimming: 2 bases; J trimming: 6 bases; junction bases outside the gene matches: 6. Full variable domain (rest looked up from reference TRBV18 and TRBJ1-4): NAGVMQNPRHLVRRRGQEARLRCSPMKGHSHVYWYRQLPEEGLKFMVYLQKENIIDESGMPKERFSAEFPKEGPSILRIQQVVRGDSAAYFCASSPSRGSHEKLFFGSGTQLSVL.